This T cell receptor beta chain derives from a study of identical twins. Study-wide results and limits: For out-of-frame beta sequences, excess twin sharing was weaker.

Template switching added a universal primer site, and cDNA bore unique molecular identifiers. TCRdb used MiXCR to reprocess the 5' RACE reads, holding one entry per CDR3 protein. The data contain hundreds of thousands of distinct CDR3 sequences, over 8.5% of them singletons. V was clipped by 5 bases and J by 8 bases, with 12 bases between them. Germline V gene sequence: CDR1 MNHEY, CDR2 SVGAGI. The CDR3 sequence is 12 residues long. This clonotype has more than one count but fewer than ten. Its antigen is undetermined. The sample was also linked to a second study, of yellow fever vaccine responses in identical twins.

Sequencing was performed on PBMCs. The chain couples TRBV6-5 to TRBJ1-1, with D unresolved. This receptor was identified in a woman younger than 35 in good health. CDR3 DNA: TGTGCCAGCAGTCTCAGGACTGGGGAAGCTTTCTTT. It encodes CASSLRTGEAFF.